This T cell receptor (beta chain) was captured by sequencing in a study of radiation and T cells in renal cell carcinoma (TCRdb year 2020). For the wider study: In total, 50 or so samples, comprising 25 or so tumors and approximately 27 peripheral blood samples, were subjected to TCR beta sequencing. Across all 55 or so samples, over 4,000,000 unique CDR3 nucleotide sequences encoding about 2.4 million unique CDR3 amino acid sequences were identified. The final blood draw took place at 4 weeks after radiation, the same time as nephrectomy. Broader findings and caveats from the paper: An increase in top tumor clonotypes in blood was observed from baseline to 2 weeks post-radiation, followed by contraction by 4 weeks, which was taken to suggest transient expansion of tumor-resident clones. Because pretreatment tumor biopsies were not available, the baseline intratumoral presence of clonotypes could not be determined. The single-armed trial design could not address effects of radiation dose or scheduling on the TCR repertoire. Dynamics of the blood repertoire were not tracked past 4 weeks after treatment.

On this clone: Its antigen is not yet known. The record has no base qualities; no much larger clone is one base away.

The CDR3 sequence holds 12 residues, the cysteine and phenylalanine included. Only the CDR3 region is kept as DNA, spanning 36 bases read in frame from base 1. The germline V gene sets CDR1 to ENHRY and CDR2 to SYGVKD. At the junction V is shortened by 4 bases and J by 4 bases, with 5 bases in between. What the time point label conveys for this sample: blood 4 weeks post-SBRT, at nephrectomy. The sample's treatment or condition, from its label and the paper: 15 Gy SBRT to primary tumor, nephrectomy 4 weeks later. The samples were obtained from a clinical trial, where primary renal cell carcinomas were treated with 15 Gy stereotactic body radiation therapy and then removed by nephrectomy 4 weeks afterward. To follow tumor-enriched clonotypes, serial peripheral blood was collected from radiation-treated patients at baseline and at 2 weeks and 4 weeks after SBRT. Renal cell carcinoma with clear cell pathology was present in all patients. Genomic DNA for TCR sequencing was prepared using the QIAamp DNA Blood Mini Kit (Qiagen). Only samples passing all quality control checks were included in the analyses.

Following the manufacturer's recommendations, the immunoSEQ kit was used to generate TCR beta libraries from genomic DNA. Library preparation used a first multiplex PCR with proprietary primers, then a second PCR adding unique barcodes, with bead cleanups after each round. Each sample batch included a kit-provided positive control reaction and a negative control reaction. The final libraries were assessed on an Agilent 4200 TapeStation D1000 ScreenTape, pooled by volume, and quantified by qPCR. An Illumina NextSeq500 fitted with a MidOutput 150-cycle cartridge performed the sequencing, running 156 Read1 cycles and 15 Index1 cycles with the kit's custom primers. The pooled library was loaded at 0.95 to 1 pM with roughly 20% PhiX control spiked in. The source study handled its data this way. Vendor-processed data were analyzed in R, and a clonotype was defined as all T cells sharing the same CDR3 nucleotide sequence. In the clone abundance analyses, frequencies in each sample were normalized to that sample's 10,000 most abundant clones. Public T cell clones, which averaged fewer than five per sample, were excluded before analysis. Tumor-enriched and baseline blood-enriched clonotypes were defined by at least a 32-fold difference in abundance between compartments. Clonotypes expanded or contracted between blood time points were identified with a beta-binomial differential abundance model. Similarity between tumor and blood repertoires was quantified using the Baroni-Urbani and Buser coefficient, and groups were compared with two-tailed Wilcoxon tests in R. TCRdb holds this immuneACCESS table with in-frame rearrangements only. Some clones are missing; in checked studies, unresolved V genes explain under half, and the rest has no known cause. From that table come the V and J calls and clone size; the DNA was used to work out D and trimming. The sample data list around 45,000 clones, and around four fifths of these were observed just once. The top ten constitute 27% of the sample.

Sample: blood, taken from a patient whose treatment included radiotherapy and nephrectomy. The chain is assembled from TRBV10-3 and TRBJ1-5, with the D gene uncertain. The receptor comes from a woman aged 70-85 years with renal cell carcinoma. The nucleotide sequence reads TGTGCCATCAGTGGTACAAATCAGCCCCAGCATTTT. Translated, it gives CAISGTNQPQHF.